Following are 10 T cell receptor beta chains from one sample sequenced in a study of tumor-infiltrating lymphocytes in localized non-small cell lung cancer. Sequencing was performed with immunoSEQ multiplex PCR; in TCRdb, only in-frame clones are kept and a portion is missing. This sample has 21,000 or so clones; approximately 80% occur once, and the top ten carry 3% to 3.5%. The sample consisted of lung tumor tissue. The receptors were sampled from a human donor with non-small cell lung cancer.

The DNA for the CDR3 is TGTGCCAGCAGCATAAGACAGACTAGCACAGATACGCAGTATTTT. Residues: CASSIRQTSTDTQYF. The rearrangement uses TRBV9 and TRBJ2-3, with D possibly TRBD1 on 5 matching bases. V gave up 4 bases and J gave up 0 bases, with 12 bases separating them. In germline, CDR1 is SGDLS, CDR2 YYNGEE. The CDR3 contains 15 residues.

The CDR3 region has the DNA TGTGCCAGCAGCTCGAACCCCCTGTACGAGCAGTACTTC. This translates into CASSSNPLYEQYF. The gene calls are TRBV7-9 and TRBJ2-7; D not resolved. V was pared by 4 bases and J by 4 bases, with 11 bases between. Germline V CDR1 and CDR2: SEHNR, FQNEAQ (reference sequence). This CDR3 region has 13 residues.

This rearrangement joins TRBV5-1 to TRBJ2-7, with 8 bases aligning to TRBD1. From germline, CDR1 is SGHRS and CDR2 YFSETQ. The CDR3 is 14 amino acids. V dropped 4 bases and J dropped 0; count of bases not matched to a gene: 3. CDR3 amino acids: CASSAGQVSYEQYF. In DNA form, the CDR3 reads TGCGCCAGCAGCGCGGGACAGGTCTCCTACGAGCAGTACTTC.

The rearrangement links TRBV19 to TRBJ1-5; 8 bases agree with TRBD1. V gave up 5 bases and J gave up 0 bases; unmatched junction bases: 3. The CDR3 has 15 amino acids. Germline loops: CDR1 LNHDA, CDR2 SQIVND (reference sequence). The CDR3 DNA reads as TGTGCCAGTAGTTGGGACAGGTATAGCAATCAGCCCCAGCATTTT. It codes for CASSWDRYSNQPQHF.

The chain uses TRBV5-1 and TRBJ2-1; TRBD1 aligns across 8 bases. The V gene's germline CDR1 is SGHRS and CDR2 YFSETQ. The ends lost 5 bases at V and 0 bases at J; junction bases unmatched: 4. The CDR3 has 15 amino acids. CDR3 amino acids: CASSAQGDSYNEQFF. DNA of the CDR3: TGCGCCAGCAGTGCACAGGGGGACTCCTACAATGAGCAGTTCTTC.

The J gene is TRBJ1-2, the V gene TRBV6-5, with D perhaps TRBD1 (5 bases). V was trimmed by 4 bases and J by 4 bases, leaving 7 bases between them. Germline V gene lookup returns CDR1 MNHEY and CDR2 SVGAGI. The CDR3 is 12 residues long. CDR3 nucleotide sequence: TGTGCCAGCAGTTCCGGGGGCTATGGCTACACCTTC. Residues: CASSSGGYGYTF.

The chain combines TRBV6-1 with TRBJ2-5; D might be TRBD1 (7 bases). The V and J ends lost 0 bases and 7 bases respectively, with 18 bases between them. The CDR3 runs 16 residues. The germline V gene encodes CDR1 MNHNS and CDR2 SASEGT. The CDR3 loop reads CASSEAQPGQGGTQYF. In nucleotides, the CDR3 is TGTGCCAGCAGTGAAGCGCAGCCGGGCCAGGGGGGGACCCAGTACTTC.

The genes are TRBV5-4 and TRBJ2-5; TRBD2 is a possible D gene (6 bases). This CDR3 has 15 residues. V lost 0 bases and J lost 5, with 14 bases in between. Germline V lookup: CDR1 SGHNT, CDR2 YYREEE (reference sequence). The CDR3 DNA sequence: TGTGCCAGCAGCTTGGGACTAGAAGATGGCGAGACCCAGTACTTC. Translation: CASSLGLEDGETQYF.

The chain employs TRBV5-4 and TRBJ2-3, with a possible D match to TRBD2 (5 bases). The CDR3 has 13 amino acids. Germline V CDR1 and CDR2: SGHNT, YYREEE (reference sequence). V was clipped by 2 bases and J by 2 bases, with 6 bases between them. The CDR3 loop reads CASSFGLTDTQYF. The CDR3 DNA sequence: TGTGCCAGCAGCTTCGGACTCACAGATACGCAGTATTTT.

The chain joins TRBV7-3 to TRBJ2-1; D is uncertain. The CDR3 runs 13 residues. V lost 5 bases to trimming and J lost 7 bases, with 12 bases between them. Germline CDR1 and CDR2: SGHTA and FQGTGA. The CDR3 sequence: CASSPTIGNEQFF. The CDR3 DNA reads TGTGCCAGCAGCCCAACCATCGGGAATGAGCAGTTCTTC.